This T cell receptor beta chain was identified in a study of CD8+CD57+ T cells in acquired aplastic anemia. V lost 5 bases and J 1 base, leaving 15 bases between the germline ends. CDR3 length: 15 amino acids. CDR1 and CDR2 from the germline V gene are SGHDT and YYEEEE. CD8+CD57+ cell expansion, shown by flow cytometry, had occurred in the patients selected for sequencing. Genomic DNA served as template for TCR beta VDJ and CDR3 profiling. TCRdb re-called the reads through MiXCR, storing one row per CDR3 protein. The sample consists of approximately 150,000 distinct CDR3 sequences, over 55% of them appearing once.

V and J are TRBV5-6 and TRBJ2-5; possible D gene TRBD2, 6 bases. The origin of this receptor is a human donor with aplastic anemia. Sequenced material: sorted CD4+, CD8+, or CD8+CD57+ T cells (not recorded which) from PBMCs. CDR3 DNA: TGTGCCAGCAGAACCCCGGGAGTTGCCCAAGAGACCCAGTACTTC. Translated: CASRTPGVAQETQYF. Complete variable domain (other parts from reference TRBV5-6 and TRBJ2-5): DAGVTQSPTHLIKTRGQQVTLRCSPKSGHDTVSWYQQALGQGPQFIFQYYEEEERQRGNFPDRFSGHQFPNYSSELNVNALLLGDSALYLCASRTPGVAQETQYFGPGTRLLVL.